This T cell receptor beta chain stems from a study of cytomegalovirus exposure and HLA in healthy donors. Study summary: Of the donors genotyped, several hundred in all, 81% fell in the Caucasian-associated ancestry cluster.

Study-level findings and limits: Rare TCR sequences dominated, though some public TCRs recurred in many donors.

Germline V gives CDR1 WNHNN, CDR2 SYGVQD (reference sequence). The CDR3 loop spans 13 amino acids. V gave up 4 bases and J gave up 6 bases, with 12 bases separating them. Details on this clone: Its cognate antigen is unknown.

Use of 60 Vbeta and 13 Jbeta primers characterized the PCR. TCRdb keeps only in-frame clones here, not all; method: immunoSEQ multiplex PCR. Of 150,000 or so clones in the sample, around three quarters were seen once. This chain joins TRBV10-1 and TRBJ1-1; no firm D call. The sample consisted of PBMCs. This sequence was found in a woman aged 40 to 50 in good health and CMV-seronegative. CDR3 residues: CASSGESTAEAFF. The CDR3 DNA follows: TGCGCCAGCAGTGGAGAATCAACCGCTGAAGCTTTCTTT.